These 7 T cell receptor beta chains originate from one sample sequenced in a study of regulatory T cells in long-lasting Graves disease. Arm-PCR of CDR3 regions with iRepertoire HTBI primers generated TCR beta libraries. From the multiplex PCR reads, TCRdb called clonotypes with MiXCR, one entry per CDR3 protein. Among 400,000 to 450,000 distinct CDR3 sequences listed, around 17% were seen once. Noted time point: newly diagnosed GD, antithyroid drugs for less than 3 months. RNA extracted from PBMCs served as the sequencing template. Separately, the same data were catalogued under a study of T cells in Graves' hyperthyroidism and ophthalmopathy.

The specimen comprised peripheral blood mononuclear cells (PBMCs), sampled at new diagnosis, from a patient treated with antithyroid drugs. The receptors derive from a woman under 40 with Graves disease.

This clonotype was recorded many times. The chain joins TRBV2 to TRBJ2-7; a possible D gene is TRBD2 (5 bases). V lost 2 bases and J 4 bases, leaving 18 bases between the germline ends. Germline-derived CDR1 and CDR2 are SNHLY and FYNNEI. CDR3 length equals 16 residues. Here the CDR3 DNA reads TGTGCCAGCAGTGAACAATATGATAGCGCGGAGTACGAGCAGTACTTC. As protein: CASSEQYDSAEYEQYF.

This clonotype was detected ten times or more. This rearrangement joins TRBV12-3 or TRBV12-4 to TRBJ2-3; D unclear. V was clipped by 1 base and J by 5 bases, with 7 bases between them. This CDR3 is 13 amino acids long. DNA for the CDR3: TGTGCCAGCAGTTTAGACGGAGTAGATACGCAGTATTTT. The encoded protein is CASSLDGVDTQYF.

This clonotype was seen at least ten times. V is TRBV2 and J is TRBJ1-5; maybe TRBD1 (6 bases). Trimming pared 6 bases from V and 3 bases from J, leaving 15 bases between. In germline, CDR1 is SNHLY, CDR2 FYNNEI. The CDR3 extends over 15 amino acids. The CDR3: CASRNTGSSNQPQHF. DNA of the CDR3: TGTGCCAGCAGAAATACAGGGAGTTCCAATCAGCCCCAGCATTTT.

In this sample, this clonotype turned up many times. The chain is built from TRBV9 and TRBJ2-1; 7 nucleotides agree with TRBD2. J was trimmed by 10 bases and V by 4 bases; bases with no gene match: 14. The V gene's germline CDR1 is SGDLS and CDR2 YYNGEE. This CDR3 is built from 15 residues. CDR3 in DNA: TGTGCCAGCAGCCCAGGGAGGGGAACGGATTGGGAGCAGTTCTTC. Translation gives CASSPGRGTDWEQFF.

The chain couples TRBV19 to TRBJ2-2; weak D call: TRBD2 (6 bases). Germline V gene sequence: CDR1 LNHDA, CDR2 SQIVND (reference sequence). V lost 8 bases and J 1 base, leaving 14 bases between the germline ends. The CDR3 length is 15 residues. The CDR3 reads CASVPQGGNTGELFF. For the CDR3, the DNA is TGTGCCAGTGTCCCTCAGGGAGGGAACACCGGGGAGCTGTTTTTT.

DNA for the CDR3: TGTGCCAGCAGCTCCCCTTCCGGAATCACAGATACGCAGTATTTT. Its translation is CASSSPSGITDTQYF. The chain joins TRBV2 to TRBJ2-3, with no clear D. Trimming took off 6 bases at V and 2 bases at J, with 15 bases between the two ends. CDR1 SNHLY and CDR2 FYNNEI come from the germline V gene. The CDR3 loop spans 15 amino acids.

The table lists this clonotype with a few counts. The chain employs TRBV7-8 and TRBJ2-7; the match to TRBD2 covers 7 bases. V dropped 5 bases and J dropped 1; count of bases not matched to a gene: 5. Looked up from germline, CDR1 is SGHVS and CDR2 is FQNEAQ. The CDR3 is made up of 14 amino acids. The CDR3: CASSPNSGSYEQYF. Written as DNA, the CDR3 is TGTGCCAGCAGCCCGAATAGCGGGTCCTACGAGCAGTACTTC.